This T cell receptor beta chain was observed in a study of T-cell memory formation after mild COVID-19 (dated by TCRdb to 2020 to 2022). In the study overall: TCR sequence clusters from the two donors were largely donor specific. In a couple of donors, T-cell clones that expanded and contracted after mild COVID-19 were tracked by sequencing TCRalpha and TCRbeta repertoires over time. Two young, previously healthy adult volunteers made up the cohort, one male and one female.

The junction shows trimming of 6 bases on V and 1 base on J, plus 21 bases between the germline ends. The CDR3, cysteine through phenylalanine, is 17 amino acids long. CDR3 DNA only is kept here, 51 bases in frame from base 1. CDR1 and CDR2, looked up from the germline V gene (reference sequence), are MNHEY and SMNVEV. Comments on this clonotype: The target of this receptor is not known. Base qualities are not provided; no much larger clone lies one nucleotide away.

PBMCs were isolated by Ficoll-Paque density gradient centrifugation. These reads were obtained on an Illumina NovaSeq 6000. Using 5'RACE with constant-segment primers, TCRalpha and TCRbeta cDNA libraries were constructed, with sample barcodes and unique molecular identifiers added in the process. RNA was extracted from every sample with Trizol reagent. Library amplification was performed in two PCR steps, and a second sample barcode and Illumina TruSeq adapters were introduced in the second step. Sequencing of libraries was performed on an Illumina NovaSeq with 2 x 150 bp paired-end reads. Turning to the authors' computational methods: Reads were demultiplexed and collapsed into UMI-guided consensus sequences with migec v1.2.7. With mixcr v2.1.11, UMI consensuses were aligned to TRA and TRB V and J templates and assembled into clonotypes. A clonotype was counted as expanded or contracted only when both edgeR and NoisET called the clonotype significant, with the noise models trained on biological replicates. For edgeR calls, a false discovery rate-adjusted p below 0.01 and a log2 fold-change threshold of 1 were applied. As an exploratory analysis of dynamics, max-normalized trajectories of the 1000 most abundant clonotypes were examined by PCA with hierarchical clustering. Separately sequenced CD4+ and CD8+ repertoires were used to assign the CD4 or CD8 phenotype of responding clones. The public reads were run again by TCRdb, first through fastp at Q25 and then through MiXCR, and only productive beta chains were kept. Entries that share a CDR3 protein sequence are merged under the most common genes and DNA. TCRdb, rather than the study authors, made the V and J calls. The sample includes 170,000 or so distinct CDR3 sequences, with over 20% observed a single time. The top ten hold 23% of the sample.

Broader findings and caveats from the paper: From day 15 to 85, contracting clones showed balanced CD4/CD8 phenotypes, whereas a second wave of clones that expanded from day 15 to 37 leaned towards CD4+. Contracting CD4+ clones were found mainly in CM and EM memory subsets, while CD8+ clones were enriched in EMRA. SARS-CoV-2 specificity of the second-wave clones peaking on day 37 was not confirmed. Some responding clones were detected in pre-infection memory, which suggested that pre-existing cross-reactive memory T cells had joined the SARS-CoV-2 response. Only a couple of mild cases were covered in the study, and larger cohorts including severe cases with pre-infection samples were considered necessary.

The chain is assembled from TRBV27 and TRBJ1-1; there is no confident call for the D gene. This clonotype originated in an adult woman who had mild COVID-19 (a few samples of this study predate the infection). The sample titles of this study are shuffled in the database, so cell type and time point are left out; the donor was told from shared clones. Sequences were obtained from PBMCs or a T cell subset sorted from them (not recorded which). The DNA reads TGTGCCAGCAGCCCGATAATGAAGGGCGCTGAGAACACTGAAGCTTTCTTT. It encodes CASSPIMKGAENTEAFF.